This T cell receptor beta chain was captured by sequencing in a study of siplizumab effects on memory and regulatory T cells. Repertoires were generated with immunoSEQ multiplex PCR, while TCRdb's copy carries only in-frame clones and drops some. The sample yields more than 85,000 clones, 93% seen once. Germline V gene lookup returns CDR1 LNHDA and CDR2 SQIVND (reference sequence). The CDR3 has 14 amino acids. V was trimmed by 5 bases and J by 1 base, leaving 11 bases between them. General study findings and limits: Siplizumab significantly decreased alloreactive sequences from unstimulated CD4+ memory cells. Most proliferating CD4+ or CD8+ clones, roughly 80-97%, had no naive or memory assignment. Just a small share of alloreactive clones was traced back to unstimulated subsets. It was never confirmed that proliferating Tregs from siplizumab cultures were suppressive.

Comments on this clone: No antigen is known for it.

V and J are TRBV19 and TRBJ1-1; D might be TRBD1 (6 bases). The source of this sequence is a human donor in good health. The sequencing sample was made of CD4+ T cells sorted from blood. The CDR3 nucleotides read TGTGCCAGTAGTCTGGACAGTAAGAACACTGAAGCTTTCTTT. It yields the protein CASSLDSKNTEAFF.